This is a list of T cell receptor beta chains from one sample in a study. TCRdb itself ran the 5' RACE reads through MiXCR, one entry per CDR3 protein. The sample carries 62,000 or so distinct CDR3 sequences, more than 25% recorded once. Sequences were obtained from tumor-infiltrating naive CD4+ T cells sorted from the breast tumor. Receptor source: a female donor with breast cancer. The CDR3 runs from the conserved cysteine through the conserved F or W.

TRBJ1-5	TRBV10-3	CAISVEGNQPQHF
TRBJ2-1	TRBV24-1	CAASDSWMHNEQFF
TRBJ2-2	TRBV28	CASSLLRVTGELFF
TRBJ2-3	TRBV20-1	CSANYPSTDTQYF
TRBJ1-2	TRBV19	CASSIGYRDGYTF
TRBJ1-3	TRBV4-3	CASSWEAGNTIYF
TRBJ2-1	TRBV13	CASSLRGLGIYNEQFF
TRBJ2-3	TRBV7-2	CASSYRDSRKDTQYF
TRBJ1-2	TRBV7-2	CASSLPSGTSFGYTF
TRBJ2-5	TRBV5-1	CASSHGLSLAGGETQYF
TRBJ2-7	TRBV6-1	CASSWTDSSYEQYF
TRBJ2-7	TRBV2	CASSEGPATYEQYF
TRBJ2-5	TRBV7-2	CASSHSAASGSGTQYF
TRBJ1-2	TRBV10-3	CAISVEGSRSGYTF
TRBJ1-1	TRBV7-9	CASSLITGPEAFF
TRBJ2-5	TRBV15	CATSSGKRQGAIRETQYF
TRBJ1-5	TRBV15	CATSRFNQPQHF
TRBJ2-7	TRBV6-5	CASSHTGTPRDPEPYEQYF
TRBJ2-7	TRBV6-2/TRBV6-3	CASSYLSSGSYEQYF
TRBJ1-2	TRBV6-2/TRBV6-3	CASSYRSSSNYGYTF
TRBJ2-1	TRBV6-1	CASSEGPPRSDEQFF
TRBJ1-1	TRBV12-3/TRBV12-4	CASSLLAGNTEAFF
TRBJ2-7	TRBV9	CASSAARTGSSYEQYF
TRBJ2-1	TRBV4-1	CASSQGQRNEQFF
TRBJ2-7	TRBV20-1	CSARDSGSIKTYEQYF
TRBJ2-3	TRBV29-1	CSVLLGVKTDTQYF
TRBJ1-5	TRBV4-1	CASSRLRTLQPQHF
TRBJ2-1	TRBV4-3	CASSQEVGGGSEQFF
TRBJ1-6	TRBV2	CASSEGRSQAEHF
TRBJ1-1	TRBV20-1	CSARLRQGRNTEASF
TRBJ2-5	TRBV7-6	CASSSYQQETQYF
TRBJ1-5	TRBV6-2/TRBV6-3	CASSYTEDQPQHF
TRBJ2-7	TRBV7-9	CASSGGTTRYEQYF
TRBJ1-5	TRBV7-3	CASSPRWGQPQPQHF
TRBJ1-6	TRBV7-2	CASSLGQGAPLHF
TRBJ2-2	TRBV9	CASSVAPQGRALTGELFF
TRBJ2-3	TRBV2	CASSKEGTDTQYF
TRBJ1-2	TRBV18	CASSLTGLLYGYTF
TRBJ2-1	TRBV28	CASSLRRDRGPNNEQFF
TRBJ2-2	TRBV7-2	CASSLEFGAGELFF
TRBJ2-1	TRBV10-2	CASWTSGRGLREQFF
TRBJ1-5	TRBV3-1	CASSLGTYSNQPQHF
TRBJ2-2	TRBV6-5	CASSYSNRDTGELFF
TRBJ2-7	TRBV10-2	CASSEGGYEQYF
TRBJ2-7	TRBV7-9	CASSLRAGQGAGEQYF
TRBJ2-1	TRBV7-3	CASSLNPTSGEQFF
TRBJ1-3	TRBV10-3	CAIMGSGNTIYF
TRBJ2-5	TRBV20-1	CSTRTLQETQYF
TRBJ2-7	TRBV7-2	CASSFQGSYEQYF
TRBJ2-3	TRBV5-1	CASSLEGDTQYF
TRBJ2-3	TRBV20-1	CSASPVEPRDTQYF
TRBJ2-3	TRBV29-1	CSARPSPDTQYF
TRBJ1-5	TRBV29-1	CSVEDLRGHPGPGSSNQPQHF
TRBJ2-7	TRBV5-1	CASSLSSGSLSYEQYF
TRBJ2-5	TRBV5-1	CASRPSGRREETQYF